These 17 T cell receptor beta chains were all obtained from the same sample, sequenced in a study of neurological immune-mediated disorders (dated by TCRdb to between 2018 and 2020). The library was generated by 5' RACE. The sequencer listed for this sample is Illumina HiSeq 2500. TCRdb took the public reads, trimmed them with fastp at Q25, ran MiXCR for clone calling and kept in-frame beta chains. Each entry merges the rows of one CDR3 protein and shows their most common DNA and genes. The sample table records tens of thousands of distinct CDR3 sequences; 11% of these occur just once. The ten largest clones take up approximately 2% of the sample. Sequenced material: PBMCs. These receptor sequences come from a man aged 55 to 70 in good health.

This clonotype was recorded at least ten times. This rearrangement joins TRBV7-2 to TRBJ1-3; the D is unclear. The CDR3 loop spans 14 amino acids. Germline V gene sequence: CDR1 SGHTA, CDR2 FQGNSA. V was pared by 5 bases and J by 0 bases, with 8 bases between. In DNA form, the CDR3 reads TGTGCCAGCAGCCCCCAGAACTCTGGAAACACCATATATTTT. This codes for CASSPQNSGNTIYF.

This clonotype was recorded at least ten times. One end of the junction fails to match germline, which may point to a read error. V usage is TRBV10-3 and J usage is TRBJ2-2; 9 nucleotides agree with TRBD2. Per germline, CDR1 ENHRY and CDR2 SYGVKD. This CDR3 spans 16 amino acids. The CDR3 is CASLLGAGGNIGELFF. The CDR3 DNA is TGTGCCTCCCTCCTTGGAGCGGGGGGCAACATCGGGGAGCTGTTTTTT.

With respect to this clonotype: A read error may be the cause here, since a much bigger clone is one base away. The chain links TRBV6-5 to TRBJ1-2; D call uncertain. CDR1 and CDR2 from the germline V gene are MNHEY and SVGAGI. The germline V and J ends were trimmed by 5 bases and 0 bases, with 10 bases remaining between them. This CDR3 is 14 amino acids long. The CDR3 reads CASSPQRANYGYTF. DNA of the CDR3: TGTGCCAGCAGTCCCCAAAGAGCTAACTATGGCTACACCTTC.

The table lists this clonotype with many counts. V usage is TRBV20-1 and J usage is TRBJ1-6; no firm D call. The length of the CDR3 is 17 residues. Trimming left V 0 bases short and J 0 bases short, with 12 bases between. Germline V gene lookup returns CDR1 DFQATT and CDR2 SNEGSKA (reference sequence). The CDR3 region is CSARDPTGSSYNSPLHF. CDR3 nucleotide sequence: TGCAGTGCTAGAGATCCGACGGGGAGCTCCTATAATTCACCCCTCCACTTT.

This clonotype was counted many times. The chain combines TRBV7-6 with TRBJ2-3; 15 bases line up with TRBD2. Unmatched junction bases numbered 5, after V lost 4 bases and J lost 6 bases. The CDR3 has 16 residues. CDR1 and CDR2 from the germline V gene are SGHVS and FNYEAQ. CDR3 region: CASSSGLAGGRDTQYF. Written as DNA, the CDR3 is TGTGCCAGCAGCTCGGGACTAGCGGGGGGCCGGGATACGCAGTATTTT.

The V gene is TRBV21-1, the J gene TRBJ2-1; the DNA was not used to check the table's D call, TRBD2. TRBV21-1 has pseudogene status. The CDR3 is 15 residues long. The CDR3 loop is CASSTSSGGAIGQFF. CDR3 in DNA: TGTGCCAGCAGCACCTCAAGCGGGGGGGCTATTGGACAGTTCTTC.

Details on this clonotype: A much larger clone differs by one base, so this may be a read error. The chain recombines TRBV5-6 with TRBJ2-2; the D is unclear. The ends were cut back, 0 bases at V and 7 bases at J, with 22 bases in the middle. In germline, CDR1 is SGHDT, CDR2 YYEEEE. This CDR3 has 18 amino acids. CDR3: CASSLGVSALGLRGELFF. The CDR3 DNA sequence: TGTGCCAGCAGCTTGGGGGTGTCAGCCCTAGGGCTTCGCGGGGAGCTGTTTTTT.

The chain recombines TRBV30 with TRBJ1-2, with a possible D match to TRBD1 (5 bases). Germline lookup yields CDR1 GTSNPN and CDR2 SVGIG (reference sequence). The V end lost 3 bases, the J end lost 11 bases, and 22 bases lay between the germline ends. The CDR3 runs 14 residues. CDR3: CAWSLIGTALGYTF. CDR3 nucleotides: TGTGCCTGGAGCTTAATCGGGACCGCTCTGGGGTACACCTTC.

In its sample, this clonotype was seen a few times. The chain carries TRBV20-1 and TRBJ2-7; 8 bases match TRBD1. The CDR3 loop spans 14 amino acids. The junction had 7 bases not matched to a gene; V was cut back by 1 base and J by 5 bases. Germline V gene sequence: CDR1 DFQATT, CDR2 SNEGSKA (reference sequence). The CDR3 loop is CSARVRQGANEQYF. For the CDR3, the DNA is TGCAGTGCTAGAGTCCGGCAGGGGGCTAACGAGCAGTACTTC.

The chain recombines TRBV27 with TRBJ2-7; weak D call: TRBD1 (6 bases). With 2 bases removed from V and 8 bases from J, the gap between germline ends came to 16 bases. This CDR3 is 14 amino acids long. Germline V gene lookup returns CDR1 MNHEY and CDR2 SMNVEV (reference sequence). For the CDR3, the DNA is TGTGCCAGCAGTTTAGTGGGGGCCATAAAGAAGCAGTACTTC. It specifies CASSLVGAIKKQYF.

In this sample, this clonotype turned up many times. The rearrangement joins TRBV28 to TRBJ1-1, with unresolved D. CDR3 length equals 11 residues. Trimming removed 5 bases from V and 5 bases from J, with 6 bases in between. Germline values: CDR1 MDHEN, CDR2 SYDVKM. The CDR3 loop reads CASSERTEAFF. The CDR3 region has the DNA TGTGCCAGCAGTGAGAGGACTGAAGCTTTCTTT.

This clonotype came up many times. This CDR3 reads CASSDGQGATYEKLFF. As DNA, the CDR3 is TGCGCCAGCAGCGACGGACAGGGGGCGACTTATGAAAAACTGTTTTTT. V and J are TRBV5-1 and TRBJ1-4; 11 bases line up with TRBD1. Germline CDR1 is SGHRS and CDR2 is YFSETQ. CDR3 length: 16 residues. With 4 bases clipped from V and 6 bases from J, the junction kept 8 bases outside the gene matches.

The chain carries TRBV7-2 and TRBJ1-2; 7 bases agree with TRBD1. The CDR3 totals 16 residues. With V trimmed by 2 bases and J by 1 base, 7 bases remained unmatched. The germline gives CDR1 SGHTA, CDR2 FQGNSA. CDR3 protein: CASSLQGRGSNYGYTF. CDR3 bases: TGTGCCAGCAGCTTACAGGGCAGGGGGAGTAACTATGGCTACACCTTC.

This chain joins TRBV6-1 and TRBJ2-1, with 11 bases aligning to TRBD2. The ends lost 7 bases at V and 8 bases at J; junction bases unmatched: 10. The germline CDR1 and CDR2 sequences are MNHNS and SASEGT. The CDR3 runs to 15 residues. This chain's CDR3 is CASNLSGGVGYEQFF. CDR3 nucleotides: TGTGCCAGCAACCTTAGCGGGGGGGTCGGCTATGAGCAGTTCTTC.

This clonotype appeared many times. The chain joins TRBV6-5 to TRBJ1-5; D gene uncertain. The ends were cut back, 2 bases at V and 1 base at J, with 9 bases in the middle. The CDR3 totals 15 residues. Germline-derived CDR1 and CDR2 are MNHEY and SVGAGI. The CDR3 region has the DNA TGTGCCAGCAGTTACGACGGGTTCAGCAATCAGCCCCAGCATTTT. This translates into CASSYDGFSNQPQHF.

There are many counts of this clonotype. The chain employs TRBV14 and TRBJ1-1; D is uncertain. Trimming took off 4 bases at V and 1 base at J, with 10 bases between the two ends. The CDR3 runs to 14 residues. Germline lookup yields CDR1 SGHDN and CDR2 FVKESK. The CDR3 here is CASSPIGRNTEAFF. The CDR3 DNA follows: TGTGCCAGCAGCCCAATCGGGCGGAACACTGAAGCTTTCTTT.

Many counts were recorded for this clonotype. The chain couples TRBV20-1 to TRBJ2-3, with 7 positions matching TRBD1. Looked up from germline, CDR1 is DFQATT and CDR2 is SNEGSKA (reference sequence). With 6 bases clipped from V and 0 bases from J, the junction kept 3 bases outside the gene matches. CDR3 length: 13 residues. The CDR3 coding sequence is TGCAGTGCCAGGGACAGTAGCACAGATACGCAGTATTTT. As protein: CSARDSSTDTQYF.